This T cell receptor (beta chain) emerged from a study of cytomegalovirus exposure and HLA in healthy donors. Study-level results: TCR beta V- and J-gene trimming, according to a later analysis, was linked to a missense DCLRE1C variant.

Researchers ran the PCR with 60 Vbeta and 13 Jbeta primers. Here immunoSEQ multiplex PCR was the method, and the copy in TCRdb shows in-frame clones only, minus some. The sample shows 170,000 or so clones, roughly 85% of them seen only once. V shed 6 bases and J shed 0 bases, with 14 bases lying between them. Germline CDR1 MGHRA, CDR2 YSYEKL. The CDR3 runs 15 residues. Remarks on this clone: Its specificity is not known.

Nominally healthy donors were sampled, though unrecorded immune exposures were likely. The genes are TRBV4-1 and TRBJ1-2; the D gene is possibly TRBD1 (6 bases). The TCR comes from a woman aged 40-49 years in good health and CMV-seronegative. Input material: PBMCs. CDR3 residues: CASRNPGTTNYGYTF. The CDR3, as DNA: TGCGCCAGCAGAAACCCCGGGACAACTAACTATGGCTACACCTTC.